This TCR beta chain is drawn from a study of cytomegalovirus exposure and HLA in healthy donors. Study-level points and caveats: According to reports, the classifier identified cytomegalovirus status with high specificity and sensitivity. Fewer N-insertions than the 666-donor mean were reportedly shown by an Asian-associated ancestry cluster in a later analysis.

Nominally healthy donors provided the samples, though records likely missed some immune exposures. The PCR contained 60 Vbeta and 13 Jbeta primers. Generated by immunoSEQ multiplex PCR, the TCRdb table keeps only in-frame clones and is missing some. This sample has about 95,000 clones, with about three quarters found just once. The CDR3 sequence is 15 residues long. A word on this clone: What it binds is unknown.

This receptor was taken from a woman between 50 and 59 years old in good health and CMV-seropositive. The chain joins TRBV21-1 to TRBJ1-1. TRBV21-1 is a listed pseudogene. The sequenced sample consisted of PBMCs. CDR3 in amino acids: CASSMSEIRDTEAFF. DNA of the CDR3: TGTGCCAGCAGTATGTCAGAAATTCGGGACACTGAAGCTTTCTTT.